This TCR beta chain was retrieved from a study of cytomegalovirus exposure and HLA in healthy donors. The germline V gene has CDR1 LNHDA and CDR2 SQIVND (reference sequence). CDR3 size: 14 residues. V shed 6 bases, J shed 2 bases, and the junction held 5 bases outside the gene matches. With 60 Vbeta and 13 Jbeta primers, the PCR was carried out. Here immunoSEQ multiplex PCR was the method, and the copy in TCRdb shows in-frame clones only, minus some. The sample lists about 140,000 clones; around 81% were seen once. The study, taken as a whole, reports: V- and J-gene trimming in TCR beta was tied to a missense DCLRE1C variant by an analysis performed later. When a later analysis compared HLA-associated TCR beta chains with equally common others, the HLA-associated chains turned out to be more clonally expanded and to have lower generation probabilities.

Comments on this clone: What it binds is unknown.

The sequenced sample consisted of PBMCs. This chain links TRBV19 with TRBJ2-5; 8 positions agree with TRBD1. The clonotype comes from a man aged 50-59 years in good health and CMV-seronegative. The chain's CDR3 is CASSQGAPQETQYF. For the CDR3, the DNA is TGTGCCAGTAGCCAGGGGGCCCCTCAAGAGACCCAGTACTTC. Using reference TRBV19 and TRBJ2-5 for the parts outside the CDR3, the full variable domain is DGGITQSPKYLFRKEGQNVTLSCEQNLNHDAMYWYRQDPGQGLRLIYYSQIVNDFQKGDIAEGYSVSREKKESFPLTVTSAQKNPTAFYLCASSQGAPQETQYFGPGTRLLVL.